This T cell receptor (beta chain) was recovered during a study of siplizumab effects on memory and regulatory T cells. A remark on this clone: Its specificity is not known.

Study outcomes and limitations: Phenotypic classification as naive or memory proved unattainable for roughly 75-97% of proliferating CD4+ or CD8+ clones. Naive T cells looked more diverse than memory cells and looked like major alloresponse contributors.

Data came from immunoSEQ multiplex PCR; TCRdb stores just in-frame clones and leaves some out. The table has tens of thousands of clones, around 90% seen once; the top ten hold approximately 29%. Germline CDR1 SGDLS, CDR2 YYNGEE. CDR3 size: 13 residues. Trimming removed 3 bases from V and 5 bases from J, with 11 bases in between. The clonotype comes from a human donor in good health. The sample consisted of CD8+ T cells sorted from blood. J is TRBJ1-2 and V is TRBV9; maybe TRBD1 (5 bases). The CDR3 loop reads CASSEGDRYGYTF. The CDR3 nucleotides read TGTGCCAGCAGCGAAGGGGATCGGTATGGCTACACCTTC. The variable domain in full, completed from reference TRBV9 and TRBJ1-2, reads DSGVTQTPKHLITATGQRVTLRCSPRSGDLSVYWYQQSLDQGLQFLIQYYNGEERAKGNILERFSAQQFPDLHSELNLSSLELGDSALYFCASSEGDRYGYTFGSGTRLTVV.